This TCR beta chain comes out of a study of spatial heterogeneity in lung cancer. Via MiXCR, TCRdb re-called the 5' RACE reads, giving one row per CDR3 protein. The table has tens of thousands of distinct CDR3 sequences, 5% to 7% seen once. Time point denoted: sample taken at primary tumor resection. This clonotype was detected many times. The antigen is not known. The CDR3 contains 11 residues. Study-level findings and limits: Tumors with more nonsynonymous mutations had more expanded intratumoral alpha and beta TCRs.

The sequence came from a male donor with early-stage non-small cell lung cancer. The source was lung tumor tissue, collected at surgery. This chain joins TRBV21-1 and TRBJ1-1; the D call in the table, TRBD1, was not verified against the DNA. TRBV21-1 represents a pseudogene. CDR3 DNA: TGTGCCAGAAGGGGGGGCTGTCTTGCTTTCTTT. Amino acid sequence: CARRGGCLAFF.